A single sample is the source of the 6 T cell receptor beta chains below, sequenced in a study of a mutant IDH1 vaccine in newly diagnosed glioma. The table came from immunoSEQ multiplex PCR; TCRdb's copy has only in-frame clones and leaves some out. The sample lists 95,000 to 100,000 clones; around nine tenths were seen once. Time point in this sample: baseline, week 1 (first vaccination visit). Treatment described: pre-vaccination baseline after standard-of-care therapy. Source: PBMCs, taken from a glioma patient treated with radiotherapy, temozolomide or both. These receptor sequences come from a woman in her forties or fifties with glioma.

J is TRBJ2-7 and V is TRBV10-3; no clear D gene. The CDR3 contains 12 residues. CDR1 and CDR2 (germline): ENHRY, SYGVKD. V was shortened by 10 bases and J by 3 bases, with 13 bases between the two germline ends. CDR3 coding DNA: TGTGCCACCTCCGCCCGGCGCTACGAGCAGTACTTC. Translation gives CATSARRYEQYF.

The chain has TRBV5-6 and TRBJ2-3; D is undetermined. This CDR3 region has 11 residues. Deletions cut 4 bases from V and 6 bases from J, with 6 bases between. CDR1 is SGHDT, CDR2 YYEEEE, per germline. CDR3 coding DNA: TGTGCCAGCAGCCGGGCGGATACGCAGTATTTT. Amino acid sequence: CASSRADTQYF.

The V and J genes are TRBV7-9 and TRBJ1-6, with TRBD1 matching 9 bases. J gave up 9 bases and V 5 bases, and 5 bases lay outside the gene matches. Germline V gives CDR1 SEHNR, CDR2 FQNEAQ (reference sequence). CDR3 length equals 14 residues. CDR3 loop: CASSPGTGSSPLHF. CDR3 nucleotide sequence: TGTGCCAGCAGCCCCGGGACAGGGAGTTCACCCCTCCACTTT. The full variable domain, in which reference TRBV7-9 and TRBJ1-6 provide the parts outside the CDR3, is DTGVSQNPRHKITKRGQNVTFRCDPISEHNRLYWYRQTLGQGPEFLTYFQNEAQLEKSRLLSDRFSAERPKGSFSTLEIQRTEQGDSAMYLCASSPGTGSSPLHFGNGTRLTVT.

CDR3 residues: CASSLAGNTIYF. As DNA, the CDR3 is TGTGCCAGCAGCTTAGCTGGAAACACCATATATTTT. V gene TRBV7-6 combines with J gene TRBJ1-3; D unresolved. The CDR3 runs 12 residues. CDR1 and CDR2 from the germline V gene are SGHVS and FNYEAQ. V was cut by 0 bases and J by 3 bases, with 0 bases left in between.

The V and J genes are TRBV9 and TRBJ2-1; the D is unclear. The CDR3 consists of 15 residues. CDR1 SGDLS and CDR2 YYNGEE come from the germline V gene. Trimming stripped 1 base from V and 1 base from J, with 9 bases between. In nucleotides, the CDR3 is TGTGCCAGCAGCGTAAAGGGCTTTTCCTACAATGAGCAGTTCTTC. Its protein is CASSVKGFSYNEQFF.

The chain recombines TRBV9 with TRBJ1-4; no firm D call. This CDR3 region has 13 residues. CDR1 and CDR2 from the germline V gene are SGDLS and YYNGEE. Trimming took 6 bases from V and 3 from J, leaving 9 bases between them. The CDR3 nucleotides are TGTGCCAGCAACAGAACTCCTAATGAAAAACTGTTTTTT. It specifies CASNRTPNEKLFF.